This entry describes one T cell receptor (beta chain). What it recognizes is unknown. TCRdb's copy holds only in-frame clones and misses some; the assay was immunoSEQ multiplex PCR. The sample records 340,000 or so clones, over 90% being singletons. The data were taken from a study of brain T cells in children with intractable seizures. Time point meaning: blood from clinic visit 5 months post-surgery; TSC patient then seizure free. Study-wide findings and caveats: Clones missing pre-surgery may reflect undersampling of that blood sample.

V dropped 6 bases and J dropped 2; count of bases not matched to a gene: 10. The CDR3 is 15 residues long. CDR1 and CDR2 from the germline V gene are MNHEY and SVGAGI. The sequencing here drew on peripheral blood, taken 4 to 5 months after surgery. V is TRBV6-5 and J is TRBJ2-7, with TRBD2 identical over 7 bases. The clonotype comes from a boy in the first two years of life with tuberous sclerosis and intractable seizures. This CDR3 is CASSPSPGGTYEQYF. The CDR3, as DNA: TGTGCCAGCAGCCCATCTCCGGGGGGAACCTACGAGCAGTACTTC.